The present T cell receptor (beta chain) was sequenced within a study of T cell responses to AZD1222 COVID-19 vaccine. At the level of the study: Pooling covered second doses at about 4 or about 12 weeks.

The length of the CDR3 is 11 residues. Trimming removed 7 bases at V and 7 bases at J, with 10 bases between. CDR1 is MNHEY, CDR2 SVGAGI, per germline. Study results and caveats: All repertoire sampling was performed exclusively after the peak T cell response. White British ancestry dominated among donors, who included more females, and clonal diversity was possibly underestimated. Along spike, vaccine-associated CD4 TCRs were found throughout, with dominance at 160-218 and 743-854.

The sample holds a few counts of this clone. Its matching antigen is unknown. Sequenced by immunoSEQ multiplex PCR; TCRdb stores in-frame clones only, minus some. Here the sample spans roughly 200,000 clones, around 90% being singletons. This chain links TRBV6-5 with TRBJ1-1; D is unclear. The sample consisted of peripheral blood, taken on day 0 of AZD1222 vaccination. The receptor's source is an adult in good health. CDR3 sequence (DNA): TGTGCCAGCACCAGACTTCGTGAAGCTTTCTTT. Its protein is CASTRLREAFF.